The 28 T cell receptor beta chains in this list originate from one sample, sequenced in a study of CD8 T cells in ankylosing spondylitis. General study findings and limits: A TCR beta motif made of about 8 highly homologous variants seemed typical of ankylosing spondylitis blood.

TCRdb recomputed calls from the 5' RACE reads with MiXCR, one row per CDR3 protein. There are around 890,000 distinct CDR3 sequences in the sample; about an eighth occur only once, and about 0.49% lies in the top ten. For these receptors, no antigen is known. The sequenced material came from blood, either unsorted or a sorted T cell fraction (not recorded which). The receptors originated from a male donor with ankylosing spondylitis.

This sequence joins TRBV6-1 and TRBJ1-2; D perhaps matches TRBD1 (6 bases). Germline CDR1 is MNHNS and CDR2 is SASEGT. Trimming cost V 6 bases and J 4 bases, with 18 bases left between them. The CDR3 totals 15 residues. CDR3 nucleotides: TGTGCCAGCAGATTTCGGGAGGGGGTTGCCTATGGCTACACCTTC. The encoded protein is CASRFREGVAYGYTF.

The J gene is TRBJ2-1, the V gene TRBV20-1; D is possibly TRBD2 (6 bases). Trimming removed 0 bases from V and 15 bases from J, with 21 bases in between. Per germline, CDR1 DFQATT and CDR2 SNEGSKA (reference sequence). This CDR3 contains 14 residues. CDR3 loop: CSARESGGNPSAFF. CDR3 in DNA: TGCAGTGCTAGAGAAAGTGGAGGGAATCCATCGGCGTTCTTC.

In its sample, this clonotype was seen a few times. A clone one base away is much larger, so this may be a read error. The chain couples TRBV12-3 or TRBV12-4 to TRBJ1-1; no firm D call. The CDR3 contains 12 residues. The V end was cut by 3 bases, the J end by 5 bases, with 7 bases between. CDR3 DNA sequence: TGTGCCAGCAGTTTTCTGGAAACTGAAGCTTTCTTT. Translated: CASSFLETEAFF.

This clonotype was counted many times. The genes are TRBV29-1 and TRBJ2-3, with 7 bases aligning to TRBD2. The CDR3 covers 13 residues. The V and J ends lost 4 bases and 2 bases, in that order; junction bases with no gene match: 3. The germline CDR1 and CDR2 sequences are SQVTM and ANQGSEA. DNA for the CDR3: TGCAGCGTTGTGCGGGAGTTCACAGATACGCAGTATTTT. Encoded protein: CSVVREFTDTQYF.

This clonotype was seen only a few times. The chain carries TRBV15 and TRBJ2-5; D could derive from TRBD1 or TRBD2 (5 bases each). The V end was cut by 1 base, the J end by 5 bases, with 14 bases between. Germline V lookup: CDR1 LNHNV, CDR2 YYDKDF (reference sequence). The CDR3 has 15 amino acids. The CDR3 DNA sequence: TGTGCCACCAGCAGAGGTGGGGGAGCCTGGGAGACCCAGTACTTC. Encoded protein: CATSRGGGAWETQYF. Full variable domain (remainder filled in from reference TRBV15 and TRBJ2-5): DAMVIQNPRYQVTQFGKPVTLSCSQTLNHNVMYWYQQKSSQAPKLLFHYYDKDFNNEADTPDNFQSRRPNTSFCFLDIRSPGLGDTAMYLCATSRGGGAWETQYFGPGTRLLVL.

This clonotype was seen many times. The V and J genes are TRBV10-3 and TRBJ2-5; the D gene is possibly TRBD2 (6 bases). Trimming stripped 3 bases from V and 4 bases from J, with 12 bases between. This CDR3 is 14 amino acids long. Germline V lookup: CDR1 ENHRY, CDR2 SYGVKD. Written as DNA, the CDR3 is TGTGCCATCAGTGACCCCATGGGGGGAGAGACCCAGTACTTC. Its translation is CAISDPMGGETQYF.

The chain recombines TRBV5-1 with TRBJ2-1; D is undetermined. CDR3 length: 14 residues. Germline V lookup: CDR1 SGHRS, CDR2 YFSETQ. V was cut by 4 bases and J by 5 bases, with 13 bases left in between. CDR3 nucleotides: TGCGCCAGCAGCCCGGGCCAAATCGACAATGAGCAGTTCTTC. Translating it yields CASSPGQIDNEQFF.

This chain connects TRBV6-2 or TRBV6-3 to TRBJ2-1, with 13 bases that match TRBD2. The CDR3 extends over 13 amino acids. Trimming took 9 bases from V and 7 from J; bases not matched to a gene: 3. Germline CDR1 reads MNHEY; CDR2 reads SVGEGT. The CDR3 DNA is TGTGCCAGTCGACTAGCGGGAGGAAATGAGCAGTTCTTC. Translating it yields CASRLAGGNEQFF.

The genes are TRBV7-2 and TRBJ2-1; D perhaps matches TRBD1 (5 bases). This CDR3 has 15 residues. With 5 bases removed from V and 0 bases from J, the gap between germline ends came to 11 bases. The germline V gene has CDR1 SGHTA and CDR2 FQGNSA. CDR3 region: CASSAQGLSYNEQFF. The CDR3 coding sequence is TGTGCCAGCAGCGCCCAGGGTCTCTCCTACAATGAGCAGTTCTTC. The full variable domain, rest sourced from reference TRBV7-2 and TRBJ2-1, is GAGVSQSPSNKVTEKGKDVELRCDPISGHTALYWYRQSLGQGLEFLIYFQGNSAPDKSGLPSDRFSAERTGGSVSTLTIQRTQQEDSAVYLCASSAQGLSYNEQFFGPGTRLTVL.

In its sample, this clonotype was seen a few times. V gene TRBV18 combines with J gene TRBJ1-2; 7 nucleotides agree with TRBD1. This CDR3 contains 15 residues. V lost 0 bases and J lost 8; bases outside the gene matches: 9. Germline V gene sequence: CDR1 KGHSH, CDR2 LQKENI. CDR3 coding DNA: TGTGCCAGCTCACCACCAATGAGACAGGGTCGCGGCTACACCTTC. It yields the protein CASSPPMRQGRGYTF. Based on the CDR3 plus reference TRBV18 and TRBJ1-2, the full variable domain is NAGVMQNPRHLVRRRGQEARLRCSPMKGHSHVYWYRQLPEEGLKFMVYLQKENIIDESGMPKERFSAEFPKEGPSILRIQQVVRGDSAAYFCASSPPMRQGRGYTFGSGTRLTVV.

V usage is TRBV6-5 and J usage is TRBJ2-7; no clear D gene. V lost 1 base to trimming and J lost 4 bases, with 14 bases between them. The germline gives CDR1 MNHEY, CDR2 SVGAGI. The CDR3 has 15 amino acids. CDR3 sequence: CASSYYGDPSYEQYF. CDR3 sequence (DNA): TGTGCCAGCAGTTACTATGGGGATCCCTCATACGAGCAGTACTTC.

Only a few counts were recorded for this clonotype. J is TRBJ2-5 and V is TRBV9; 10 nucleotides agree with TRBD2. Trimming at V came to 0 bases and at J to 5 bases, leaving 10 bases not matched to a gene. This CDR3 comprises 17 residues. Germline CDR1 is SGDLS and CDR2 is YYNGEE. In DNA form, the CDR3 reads TGTGCCAGCAGCGTAGGAGGGGCTAGCGGGAGCACCGAGACCCAGTACTTC. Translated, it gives CASSVGGASGSTETQYF.

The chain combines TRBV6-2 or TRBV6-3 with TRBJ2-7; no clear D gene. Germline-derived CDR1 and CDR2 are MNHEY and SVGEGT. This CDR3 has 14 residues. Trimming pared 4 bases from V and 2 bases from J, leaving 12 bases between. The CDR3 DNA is TGTGCCAGCAGTTCTCGGCCAGGAACCTACGAGCAGTACTTC. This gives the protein CASSSRPGTYEQYF.

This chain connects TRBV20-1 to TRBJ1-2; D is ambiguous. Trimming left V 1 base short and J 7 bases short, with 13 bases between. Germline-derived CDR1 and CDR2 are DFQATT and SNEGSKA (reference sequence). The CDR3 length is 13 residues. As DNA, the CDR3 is TGCAGTGCTAGAGGACCAACAACTGGTGGCTACACCTTC. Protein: CSARGPTTGGYTF.

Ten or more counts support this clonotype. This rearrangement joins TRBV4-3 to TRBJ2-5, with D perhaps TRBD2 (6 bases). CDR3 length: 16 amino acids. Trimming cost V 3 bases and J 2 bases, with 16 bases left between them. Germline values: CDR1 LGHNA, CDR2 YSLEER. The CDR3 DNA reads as TGCGCCAGCAGCCAGGCTTTTTCCGGGGGTCAAGAGACCCAGTACTTC. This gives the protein CASSQAFSGGQETQYF.

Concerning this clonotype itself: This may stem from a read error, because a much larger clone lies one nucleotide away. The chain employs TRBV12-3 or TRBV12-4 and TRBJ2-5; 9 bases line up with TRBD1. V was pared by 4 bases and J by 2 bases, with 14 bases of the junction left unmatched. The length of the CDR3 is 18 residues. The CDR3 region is CASSSVWGTGTLQETQYF. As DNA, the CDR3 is TGTGCCAGCAGTTCAGTTTGGGGGACAGGGACACTTCAAGAGACCCAGTACTTC.

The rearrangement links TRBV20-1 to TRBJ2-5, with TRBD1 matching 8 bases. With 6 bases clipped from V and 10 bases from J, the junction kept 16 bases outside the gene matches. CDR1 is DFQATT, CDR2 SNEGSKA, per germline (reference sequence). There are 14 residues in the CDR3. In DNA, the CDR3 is TGCAGTGCCCTCGGGACAGGTCAGCTGGGGGGCCAGTACTTC. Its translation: CSALGTGQLGGQYF.

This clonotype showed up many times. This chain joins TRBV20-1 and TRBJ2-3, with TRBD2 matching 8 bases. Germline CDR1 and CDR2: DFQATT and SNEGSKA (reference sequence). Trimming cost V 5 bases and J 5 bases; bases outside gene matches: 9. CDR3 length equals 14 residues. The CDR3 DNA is TGCAGTGCTGCCCCGGGACTAGAGGTAGATACGCAGTATTTT. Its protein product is CSAAPGLEVDTQYF.

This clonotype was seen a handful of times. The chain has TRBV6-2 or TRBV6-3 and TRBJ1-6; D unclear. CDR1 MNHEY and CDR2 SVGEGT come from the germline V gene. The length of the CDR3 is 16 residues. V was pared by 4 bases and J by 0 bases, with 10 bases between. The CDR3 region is CASSSDQGSYNSPLHF. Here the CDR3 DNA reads TGTGCCAGCAGTTCCGACCAAGGCTCCTATAATTCACCCCTCCACTTT.

CDR3 amino acids: CASSQDGQGGPYEQYF. In nucleotides, the CDR3 is TGCGCCAGCAGCCAAGATGGACAGGGAGGGCCGTACGAGCAGTACTTC. V and J are TRBV4-1 and TRBJ2-7; D might be TRBD1 (8 bases). The CDR3 is 16 residues long. Trimming removed 0 bases at V and 4 bases at J, with 16 bases between. CDR1 is MGHRA and CDR2 is YSYEKL in the germline V gene.

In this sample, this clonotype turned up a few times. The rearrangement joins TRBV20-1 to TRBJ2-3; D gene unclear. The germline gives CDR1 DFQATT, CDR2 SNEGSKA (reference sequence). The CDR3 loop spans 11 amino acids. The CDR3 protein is CRPASMDTQYF. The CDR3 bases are TGCAGGCCCGCTAGTATGGATACGCAGTATTTT.

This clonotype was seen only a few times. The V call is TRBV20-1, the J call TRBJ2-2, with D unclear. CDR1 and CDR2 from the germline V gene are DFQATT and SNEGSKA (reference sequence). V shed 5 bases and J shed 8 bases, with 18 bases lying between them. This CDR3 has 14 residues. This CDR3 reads CSAVGRTQEGELFF. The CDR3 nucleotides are TGCAGTGCTGTTGGGCGGACCCAGGAGGGGGAGCTGTTTTTT.

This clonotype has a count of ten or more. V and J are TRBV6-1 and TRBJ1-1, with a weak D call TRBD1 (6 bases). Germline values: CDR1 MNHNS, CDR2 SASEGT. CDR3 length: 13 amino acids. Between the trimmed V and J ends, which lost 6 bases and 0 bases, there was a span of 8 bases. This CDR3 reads CASRDSMNTEAFF. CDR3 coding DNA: TGTGCCAGCAGGGACAGCATGAACACTGAAGCTTTCTTT.

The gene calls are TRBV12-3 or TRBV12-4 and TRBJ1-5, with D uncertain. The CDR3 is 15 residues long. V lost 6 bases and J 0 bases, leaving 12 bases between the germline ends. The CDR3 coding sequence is TGTGCCAGCAGCCCTACCTCTTATAGCAATCAGCCCCAGCATTTT. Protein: CASSPTSYSNQPQHF.

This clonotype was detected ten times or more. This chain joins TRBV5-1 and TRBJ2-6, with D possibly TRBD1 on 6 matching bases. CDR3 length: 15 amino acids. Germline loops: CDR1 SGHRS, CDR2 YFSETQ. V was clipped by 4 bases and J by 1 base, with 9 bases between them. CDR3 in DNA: TGCGCCAGCAGCCAAGGACAGTCTGGGGCCAACGTCCTGACTTTC. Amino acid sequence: CASSQGQSGANVLTF.

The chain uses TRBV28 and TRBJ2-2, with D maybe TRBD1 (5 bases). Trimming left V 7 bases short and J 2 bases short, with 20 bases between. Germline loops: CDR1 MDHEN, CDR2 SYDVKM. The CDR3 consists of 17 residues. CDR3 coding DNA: TGTGCCAGCACAGGGCTTTTTTCCCCTACCAACACCGGGGAGCTGTTTTTT. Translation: CASTGLFSPTNTGELFF.

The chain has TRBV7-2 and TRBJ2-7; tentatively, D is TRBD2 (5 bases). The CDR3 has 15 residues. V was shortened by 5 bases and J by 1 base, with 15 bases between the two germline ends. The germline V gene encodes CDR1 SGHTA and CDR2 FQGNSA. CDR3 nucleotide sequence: TGTGCCAGCAGCGTTCTCCCGGGGTCATCCTACGAGCAGTACTTC. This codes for CASSVLPGSSYEQYF.

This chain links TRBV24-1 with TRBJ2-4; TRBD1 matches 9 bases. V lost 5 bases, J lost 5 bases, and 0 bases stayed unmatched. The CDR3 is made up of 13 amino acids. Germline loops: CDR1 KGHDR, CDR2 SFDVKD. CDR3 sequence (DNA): TGTGCCACCAGTGGGACAGGGGAAAACATTCAGTACTTC. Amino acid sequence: CATSGTGENIQYF.